The 9 T cell receptor beta chains reported below all come from one sample, sequenced in a study of human T cells and chemical hapten exposure (dated by TCRdb to 2020 to 2023). This sample's treatment or condition label indicates: therapeutic diphenylcyclopropenone sensitization with weekly scalp DPC. Library preparation attached unique molecular identifiers to individual cDNA molecules for quantitative, reproducible TCR counting. The raw public reads went through TCRdb reprocessing: fastp at Q25, MiXCR clone calling, in-frame beta chains kept. Duplicate CDR3 protein sequences are folded into a single record with the most common DNA and genes. This sample comprises thousands of distinct CDR3 sequences, 45% to 50% of them detected only once. The ten most abundant clones make up 3% to 4.5% of the sample. Sequences were derived from whole blood, sampled before DPC sensitization or 2, 6, or about 24 weeks after (not recorded which). All receptors come from an adult with alopecia areata. Some clones in this sample may be carry-over from other donors' samples. This table probably holds off-target reads from a library built for another chain.

The chain employs TRBV9 and TRBJ2-1; possible D gene TRBD1, 5 bases. CDR3 size: 12 residues. Between the trimmed V and J ends, which lost 4 bases and 12 bases, there was a span of 14 bases. Germline CDR1 SGDLS, CDR2 YYNGEE. The CDR3 coding sequence is TGTGCCAGCAGCTCAGACAGCCCGGGGCAGTTCTTC. Its translation: CASSSDSPGQFF.

The V call is TRBV9, the J call TRBJ2-3; 7 bases fit TRBD1. Germline lookup yields CDR1 SGDLS and CDR2 YYNGEE. V trimming: 1 base; J trimming: 6 bases; junction bases outside the gene matches: 8. This CDR3 spans 15 amino acids. The CDR3 region has the DNA TGTGCCAGCAGCGTACTGGACAGGCGCCCGGATACGCAGTATTTT. Translating it yields CASSVLDRRPDTQYF. Full variable domain (remainder filled in from reference TRBV9 and TRBJ2-3): DSGVTQTPKHLITATGQRVTLRCSPRSGDLSVYWYQQSLDQGLQFLIQYYNGEERAKGNILERFSAQQFPDLHSELNLSSLELGDSALYFCASSVLDRRPDTQYFGPGTRLTVL.

The V gene is TRBV2, the J gene TRBJ2-6; D gene ambiguous. V lost 6 bases to trimming and J lost 4 bases, with 10 bases between them. The CDR3 spans 14 residues. Germline V lookup: CDR1 SNHLY, CDR2 FYNNEI. The chain's CDR3 is CASRSETGANVLTF. The DNA for the CDR3 is TGTGCCAGCAGGTCCGAAACCGGGGCCAACGTCCTGACTTTC.

The sample holds one count of this clonotype. The chain combines TRBV12-3 or TRBV12-4 with TRBJ2-6; 9 bases are shared with TRBD1. This CDR3 is 17 amino acids long. V shed 6 bases and J 1 base; nucleotides not matched to a gene: 7. CDR3 amino acids: CASSLDRGRSGANVLTF. Here the CDR3 DNA reads TGTGCCAGCAGCCTGGACAGGGGTCGGTCTGGGGCCAACGTCCTGACTTTC.

V usage is TRBV4-3 and J usage is TRBJ2-3; D call uncertain. The CDR3 totals 15 residues. Trimming pared 1 base from V and 1 base from J, leaving 9 bases between. Germline V CDR1 and CDR2: LGHNA, YSLEER. In nucleotides, the CDR3 is TGCGCCAGCAGCCAAGCATTTTCCGGCACAGATACGCAGTATTTT. Its protein product is CASSQAFSGTDTQYF.

This clonotype was seen a few times. CDR3 sequence: CASSLMDSGNEQFF. The CDR3 DNA sequence: TGTGCCAGCTCACTGATGGACAGCGGGAATGAGCAGTTCTTC. The V gene is TRBV18, the J gene TRBJ2-1; D may correspond to TRBD1 or TRBD2 (6 bases each). V shed 4 bases and J shed 7 bases, with 14 bases lying between them. Germline V gene data show CDR1 as KGHSH and CDR2 as LQKENI. This CDR3 contains 14 residues.

The chain recombines TRBV7-2 with TRBJ2-1; D perhaps matches TRBD2 (5 bases). The CDR3 spans 16 residues. Deletions cut 3 bases from V and 4 bases from J, with 16 bases between. Germline V CDR1 and CDR2: SGHTA, FQGNSA. CDR3 DNA: TGTGCCAGCAGCTTCCGCGTCGGACTCACTTACAATGAGCAGTTCTTC. Its translation is CASSFRVGLTYNEQFF.

This clonotype came up a few times. V is TRBV5-1 and J is TRBJ2-1; tentative D call: TRBD2 (5 bases). The V gene lost 6 bases and the J gene lost 0 bases, with 16 bases spanning the gap. Germline CDR1 is SGHRS and CDR2 is YFSETQ. The CDR3 sequence is 16 residues long. The CDR3 DNA is TGCGCCAGCACCCCCGGCGGGTGGGGCTCCTACAATGAGCAGTTCTTC. This encodes CASTPGGWGSYNEQFF. The full variable domain, rest sourced from reference TRBV5-1 and TRBJ2-1, is KAGVTQTPRYLIKTRGQQVTLSCSPISGHRSVSWYQQTPGQGLQFLFEYFSETQRNKGNFPGRFSGRQFSNSRSEMNVSTLELGDSALYLCASTPGGWGSYNEQFFGPGTRLTVL.

The genes are TRBV12-3 or TRBV12-4 and TRBJ2-3; D might be TRBD1 or TRBD2, each matching 5 bases. With 6 bases removed from V and 8 bases from J, the gap between germline ends came to 21 bases. This CDR3 comprises 15 residues. The CDR3 is CASRPPGAAPGTQYF. The CDR3 nucleotides read TGTGCCAGCAGGCCCCCCGGGGCAGCCCCCGGTACGCAGTATTTT.